This entry is about one TCR beta chain. The antigen is not known. This sample stems from a study of cytomegalovirus exposure and HLA in healthy donors. Findings of the study overall: Later, an analysis found that TCR clusters from the first cohort tended to co-occur in the 90 to 150 validation repertoires. Most sequenced TCRs were rare (though some public TCRs occurred in many donors). A few chains tied to CMV proved CMV antigen-specific in vitro.

CDR3 length: 17 amino acids. The germline CDR1 and CDR2 sequences are MDHEN and SYDVKM. J was trimmed by 1 base and V by 2 bases; bases with no gene match: 10. Clones were sequenced by immunoSEQ multiplex PCR, and TCRdb holds only the in-frame ones, with some missing. The sample lists some 48,000 clones, 80% to 90% occurring once. The sequencing sample was made of PBMCs. The V and J genes are TRBV28 and TRBJ1-2, with 7 bases lining up with TRBD1. This TCR was recovered from a woman aged 25 to 45 in good health and CMV-seronegative. The DNA for the CDR3 is TGTGCCAGCAGTTTAGGTGGGACAGCCAGTATTAACTATGGCTACACCTTC. It specifies CASSLGGTASINYGYTF.